A single sample gave rise to the 28 T cell receptor beta chains below, sequenced in a study of T cells in localized non-small cell lung cancer. The protocol was immunoSEQ multiplex PCR, while the TCRdb copy is restricted to in-frame clones and leaves out a portion. The table shows more than 2,000 clones, with less than 40% occurring only once. This sample comprised normal lung tissue next to the tumor, obtained before any cancer treatment. The receptors here all came from an older female donor with stage I squamous cell lung carcinoma.

The chain couples TRBV9 to TRBJ1-4; TRBD1 aligns across 12 bases. The CDR3 extends over 18 amino acids. Trimming cost V 0 bases and J 2 bases; bases outside gene matches: 5. Looked up from germline, CDR1 is SGDLS and CDR2 is YYNGEE. In DNA, the CDR3 is TGTGCCAGCAGCGTAGGATCCGGGACAGGGGGCACTAATGAAAAACTGTTTTTT. Protein sequence: CASSVGSGTGGTNEKLFF.

The chain combines TRBV11-3 with TRBJ2-4; D unresolved. CDR3 length: 17 residues. Germline loops: CDR1 SGHNT, CDR2 YENEEA. The V and J ends lost 3 bases and 1 base respectively, with 16 bases between them. The CDR3 DNA sequence: TGTGCCAGCAGCTTGGACGCTCTCGGCTTGGCCAAAAACATTCAGTACTTC. It is translated as CASSLDALGLAKNIQYF.

This clone was seen repeatedly, ten times or more. This CDR3 reads CASSLSGEGGNTIYF. CDR3 nucleotides: TGTGCCAGCAGCTTATCAGGGGAAGGTGGAAACACCATATATTTT. This chain links TRBV11-3 with TRBJ1-3; D possibly corresponds to TRBD1 (6 bases). Germline V gene sequence: CDR1 SGHNT, CDR2 YENEEA. This CDR3 region has 15 residues. Trimming removed 2 bases from V and 3 bases from J, with 11 bases in between. Drawing the rest from reference TRBV11-3 and TRBJ1-3, the complete variable domain is EAGVVQSPRYKIIEKKQPVAFWCNPISGHNTLYWYLQNLGQGPELLIRYENEEAVDDSQLPKDRFSAERLKGVDSTLKIQPAELGDSAVYLCASSLSGEGGNTIYFGEGSWLTVV.

The CDR3 sequence: CASSSFSGALYEQYF. DNA for the CDR3: TGTGCCAGCAGTTCCTTTAGCGGGGCCCTCTACGAGCAGTACTTC. The rearrangement uses TRBV6-8 and TRBJ2-7; TRBD2 agrees at 8 bases. Per the germline V gene, CDR1 is MNHGY and CDR2 is SAAAGT. Trimming removed 4 bases from V and 3 bases from J; junction bases left unmatched: 8. This CDR3 comprises 15 residues.

The sample holds a few counts of this clone. The rearrangement links TRBV6-7 to TRBJ2-7; the match to TRBD1 covers 12 bases. TRBV6-7 qualifies as an ORF whose function is uncertain. The CDR3 is 16 residues long. The junction had 3 bases not matched to a gene; V was cut back by 0 bases and J by 3 bases. CDR3 residues: CASSYSGTGGLYEQYF. The CDR3 DNA sequence: TGTGCCAGCAGTTACTCGGGGACAGGGGGCCTCTACGAGCAGTACTTC.

V gene TRBV10-1 combines with J gene TRBJ1-5; 11 nucleotides align to TRBD1. Unmatched junction bases numbered 11, after V lost 8 bases and J lost 5 bases. Germline CDR1 WNHNN, CDR2 SYGVQD (reference sequence). The CDR3 covers 16 residues. In DNA, the CDR3 is TGCGCCAGCCCAGAGCTTGGACAGGGGGCCGATCAGCCCCAGCATTTT. Its protein is CASPELGQGADQPQHF.

The chain recombines TRBV29-1 with TRBJ1-2; 7 bases match TRBD1. The ends lost 0 bases at V and 5 bases at J; junction bases unmatched: 6. The germline gives CDR1 SQVTM, CDR2 ANQGSEA. The length of the CDR3 is 14 residues. CDR3: CSVEEGGRDYGYTF. Written as DNA, the CDR3 is TGCAGCGTTGAAGAAGGGGGCAGGGATTATGGCTACACCTTC.

This clone turned up a few times. The chain couples TRBV11-3 to TRBJ1-1, with 9 bases lining up with TRBD1. CDR1 is SGHNT, CDR2 YENEEA, per germline. The CDR3 length is 16 residues. Germline trimming cut 1 base from V and 0 bases from J; bases unmatched to any gene: 3. The CDR3 is CASSLGGQGMNTEAFF. DNA of the CDR3: TGTGCCAGCAGCTTAGGGGGACAGGGAATGAACACTGAAGCTTTCTTT.

V gene TRBV11-3 combines with J gene TRBJ2-3; the D gene is possibly TRBD2 (6 bases). Germline V CDR1 and CDR2: SGHNT, YENEEA. Trimming pared 0 bases from V and 4 bases from J, leaving 8 bases between. The CDR3 consists of 14 residues. CDR3 loop: CASSLEWGADTQYF. For the CDR3, the DNA is TGTGCCAGCAGCTTAGAATGGGGGGCAGATACGCAGTATTTT. The variable domain in full, completed from reference TRBV11-3 and TRBJ2-3, reads EAGVVQSPRYKIIEKKQPVAFWCNPISGHNTLYWYLQNLGQGPELLIRYENEEAVDDSQLPKDRFSAERLKGVDSTLKIQPAELGDSAVYLCASSLEWGADTQYFGPGTRLTVL.

The CDR3 reads CASSSQGIGEKLFF. The CDR3 bases are TGTGCCAGCAGCTCCCAGGGTATTGGGGAAAAACTGTTTTTT. This chain links TRBV11-3 with TRBJ1-4; TRBD1 is a possible D gene (5 bases). Germline CDR1 reads SGHNT; CDR2 reads YENEEA. V was trimmed by 4 bases and J by 8 bases, leaving 14 bases between them. This CDR3 has 14 amino acids.

This clone was found a few times. Read coverage stops 1 residue before the CDR3 terminus; the germline J gene supplies the remainder. The chain links TRBV11-3 to TRBJ1-2, with a weak D call TRBD1 (6 bases). V dropped 0 bases and J dropped 2 bases, with 10 bases sitting between them. The germline V gene has CDR1 SGHNT and CDR2 YENEEA. The CDR3 spans 15 residues. The CDR3 sequence: CASSLDPGQNYGYTF. Partial CDR3 DNA: TGTGCCAGCAGCTTAGATCCCGGACAGAACTATGGCTACACC.

This clone was counted a few times. The chain combines TRBV28 with TRBJ1-3; 10 nucleotides agree with TRBD1. Germline V gene lookup returns CDR1 MDHEN and CDR2 SYDVKM. V was clipped by 7 bases and J by 4 bases; unmatched bases: 4. CDR3 length: 14 residues. The DNA of the CDR3 is TGTGCCAGCATCGACAGGGGGCGAGGAAACACCATATATTTT. Its protein product is CASIDRGRGNTIYF.

This chain uses TRBV11-3 with TRBJ1-2, with TRBD1 matching 9 bases. Germline CDR1 SGHNT, CDR2 YENEEA. With 4 bases clipped from V and 6 bases from J, the junction kept 6 bases outside the gene matches. This CDR3 comprises 14 residues. The CDR3 reads CASSSTGGRNGYTF. As DNA, the CDR3 is TGTGCCAGCAGCTCCACAGGGGGCAGAAATGGCTACACCTTC.

This chain joins TRBV11-3 and TRBJ1-6; no clear D gene. V was pared by 1 base and J by 3 bases, with 4 bases between. Germline CDR1 reads SGHNT; CDR2 reads YENEEA. The CDR3 runs to 14 residues. The chain's CDR3 is CASSLGNYNSPLHF. CDR3 nucleotide sequence: TGTGCCAGCAGCTTAGGAAACTATAATTCACCCCTCCACTTT.

In this sample, this clone turned up once. This rearrangement joins TRBV19 to TRBJ1-5; D may be TRBD1 (5 bases). V lost 7 bases and J lost 3, with 16 bases in between. The CDR3 is made up of 15 amino acids. Germline V lookup: CDR1 LNHDA, CDR2 SQIVND (reference sequence). CDR3 loop: CASNLNAGFNQPQHF. The CDR3 nucleotides read TGTGCCAGTAATCTCAATGCAGGGTTCAATCAGCCCCAGCATTTT.

V gene TRBV30 combines with J gene TRBJ2-7; a weak D match, TRBD1 (6 bases). CDR1 is GTSNPN and CDR2 is SVGIG in the germline V gene (reference sequence). The V end lost 2 bases, the J end lost 2 bases, and 13 bases lay between the germline ends. The CDR3 runs to 14 residues. The CDR3 nucleotides read TGTGCCTGGAGTCGCAGGGGCCAAACCTACGAGCAGTACTTC. Its protein is CAWSRRGQTYEQYF. Combining the CDR3 with reference TRBV30 and TRBJ2-7 gives the whole variable domain SQTIHQWPATLVQPVGSPLSLECTVEGTSNPNLYWYRQAAGRGLQLLFYSVGIGQISSEVPQNLSASRPQDRQFILSSKKLLLSDSGFYLCAWSRRGQTYEQYFGPGTRLTVT.

The chain combines TRBV11-3 with TRBJ1-4; D may be TRBD1 (6 bases). The germline V gene has CDR1 SGHNT and CDR2 YENEEA. This CDR3 contains 15 residues. V lost 6 bases, J lost 6 bases, and 17 bases lay in between. This CDR3 reads CASRATQGGHEKLFF. CDR3 nucleotide sequence: TGTGCCAGCAGGGCAACACAGGGAGGCCATGAAAAACTGTTTTTT.

This clone was seen more than once but under ten times. The J gene is TRBJ2-7, the V gene TRBV11-3; weak D call: TRBD2 (5 bases). This CDR3 has 14 residues. Trimming removed 7 bases at V and 3 bases at J, with 16 bases between. Germline V gene lookup returns CDR1 SGHNT and CDR2 YENEEA. CDR3 in amino acids: CASTPTEDGYEQYV. Written as DNA, the CDR3 is TGTGCCAGCACCCCCACGGAGGATGGCTACGAGCAGTACGTC.

There are a few counts of this clone. V gene TRBV6-8 combines with J gene TRBJ2-7, with unresolved D. V was shortened by 5 bases and J by 4 bases, with 15 bases between the two germline ends. The CDR3 contains 14 residues. Germline V gene lookup returns CDR1 MNHGY and CDR2 SAAAGT. DNA of the CDR3: TGTGCCAGCAGTCCGGGTGGACGAGGATACGAGCAGTACGTC. Translating it yields CASSPGGRGYEQYV.

The rearrangement links TRBV18 to TRBJ1-4, with no clear D. Germline V gives CDR1 KGHSH, CDR2 LQKENI. The V end was cut by 2 bases, the J end by 7 bases, with 8 bases between. The CDR3 runs to 13 residues. Written as DNA, the CDR3 is TGTGCCAGCTCACCAGGCCAAATTGAAAAACTGTTTTTT. Protein product: CASSPGQIEKLFF.

This clone rates as large (0.1 to 1%). The chain couples TRBV11-3 to TRBJ2-1, with D hard to call. The CDR3 loop spans 15 amino acids. The germline V gene encodes CDR1 SGHNT and CDR2 YENEEA. V was pared by 3 bases and J by 8 bases, with 17 bases between. The CDR3 region is CASSLVDRQGYEQFF. In nucleotides, the CDR3 is TGTGCCAGCAGCTTGGTAGACCGTCAAGGCTATGAGCAGTTCTTC.

This chain links TRBV18 with TRBJ1-5, with D perhaps matching TRBD1 (5 bases). The germline V and J ends were trimmed by 2 bases and 2 bases, with 7 bases remaining between them. The V gene's germline CDR1 is KGHSH and CDR2 LQKENI. The CDR3 loop spans 14 amino acids. The CDR3 region has the DNA TGTGCCAGCTCACCAGGGGCAGGCAATCAGCCCCAGCATTTT. As protein: CASSPGAGNQPQHF.

V and J are TRBV15 and TRBJ1-2; TRBD1 agrees at 9 bases. The CDR3 has 14 residues. Per the germline V gene, CDR1 is LNHNV and CDR2 is YYDKDF (reference sequence). Losses at the gene ends were 4 bases for V and 10 bases for J; bases not matched to a gene: 10. CDR3 sequence (DNA): TGTGCCACCAGCACCCCGGGACAGGGTATAGTCTACACCTTC. It yields the protein CATSTPGQGIVYTF.

A few counts support this clone. V gene TRBV19 combines with J gene TRBJ2-3, with D possibly matching TRBD2 (6 bases). This CDR3 is 12 amino acids long. Trimming removed 4 bases from V and 8 bases from J, with 10 bases in between. From germline, CDR1 is LNHDA and CDR2 SQIVND (reference sequence). In DNA, the CDR3 is TGTGCCAGTAGTAGGTGGAGGGGTACGCAGTATTTT. It yields the protein CASSRWRGTQYF.

The V gene is TRBV6-8, the J gene TRBJ2-5; no reliable D call. The germline V gene has CDR1 MNHGY and CDR2 SAAAGT. This CDR3 region has 13 residues. V gave up 10 bases and J gave up 4 bases, with 16 bases separating them. The CDR3 is CAIGEGGAETQYF. In nucleotides, the CDR3 is TGTGCCATCGGAGAAGGCGGCGCAGAGACCCAGTACTTC.

This rearrangement joins TRBV15 to TRBJ2-1, with 8 positions matching TRBD2. CDR1 and CDR2 (germline): LNHNV, YYDKDF (reference sequence). V shed 4 bases, J shed 2 bases, and the junction held 7 bases outside the gene matches. The CDR3 loop spans 16 amino acids. The CDR3 DNA follows: TGTGCCACCAGCACGCACCTTAGCGGGACCTACAATGAGCAGTTCTTC. This sequence encodes CATSTHLSGTYNEQFF.

This chain joins TRBV11-3 and TRBJ2-1; TRBD2 aligns across 10 bases. The CDR3 has 15 residues. Germline CDR1 and CDR2: SGHNT and YENEEA. The J segment lost 6 bases and the V segment lost 5 bases, leaving 7 bases of the junction unmatched. CDR3 nucleotide sequence: TGTGCCAGCAGCGTACTAGCGGGAAGGAGCAATGAGCAGTTCTTC. This translates into CASSVLAGRSNEQFF.

This clone was found a few times. This chain links TRBV23-1 with TRBJ2-7; D is possibly TRBD1 (5 bases). TRBV23-1 belongs to the ORF category, with a function that is uncertain. With 6 bases removed from V and 2 bases from J, the gap between germline ends came to 20 bases. This CDR3 comprises 16 residues. Here the CDR3 reads CASSQGRAGHPYEQYF. CDR3 sequence (DNA): TGCGCCAGCAGCCAAGGGCGCGCAGGGCACCCCTACGAGCAGTACTTC.